The 20 T cell receptor beta chains below were found in one sample sequenced in a study of response to subunit inactivated influenza vaccine. TCRdb re-called the RT-PCR reads with MiXCR, one entry per CDR3 protein. Of 170,000 or so distinct CDR3 sequences listed, about 10% are singletons. The sequencing used CD8+ T cells sorted from PBMCs, collected around 25 months after vaccination. The receptor source for this set is a man aged 45 to 70 who received an inactivated influenza vaccine.

This clonotype came up many times. The CDR3 nucleotides are TGTGCCAGCAGTGAATCTCAGGGGGGCTACACCTTC. This encodes CASSESQGGYTF. The chain is built from TRBV25-1 and TRBJ1-2; TRBD1 is a possible D gene (6 bases). The CDR3 is 12 residues long. Looked up from germline, CDR1 is MGHDK and CDR2 is SYGVNS. V was shortened by 1 base and J by 8 bases, with 8 bases between the two germline ends.

This clonotype was observed a handful of times. The chain combines TRBV15 with TRBJ2-1, with 8 bases fitting TRBD2. There are 15 residues in the CDR3. Trimming at V came to 11 bases and at J to 8 bases, leaving 17 bases not matched to a gene. Germline V lookup: CDR1 LNHNV, CDR2 YYDKDF (reference sequence). The CDR3 region is CASKATSGSVYEQFF. The CDR3 coding sequence is TGTGCCTCAAAGGCGACCAGCGGGAGTGTTTATGAGCAGTTCTTC.

This clonotype was detected many times. This sequence joins TRBV19 and TRBJ1-3; maybe TRBD1 (6 bases). The germline V gene encodes CDR1 LNHDA and CDR2 SQIVND (reference sequence). The CDR3 consists of 16 residues. V lost 4 bases, J lost 3 bases, and 16 bases lay in between. CDR3: CASSTDRTGDGNTIYF. Here the CDR3 DNA reads TGTGCCAGTAGTACTGACAGGACCGGCGATGGAAACACCATATATTTT.

The chain is built from TRBV29-1 and TRBJ1-1, with 8 bases that match TRBD1. CDR3 length: 13 residues. Trimming removed 4 bases from V and 2 bases from J; junction bases left unmatched: 3. Germline V gives CDR1 SQVTM, CDR2 ANQGSEA. The CDR3, as DNA: TGCAGCGTTGTGGGGACAGGAAACACTGAAGCTTTCTTT. Translated: CSVVGTGNTEAFF.

V gene TRBV7-9 combines with J gene TRBJ2-2; D might be TRBD1 (5 bases). CDR3 length equals 15 residues. V lost 1 base and J lost 7, with 13 bases in between. Germline V CDR1 and CDR2: SEHNR, FQNEAQ (reference sequence). The CDR3 here is CASSLGSSRVGELFF. DNA of the CDR3: TGTGCCAGCAGCTTAGGATCCAGCAGGGTCGGGGAGCTGTTTTTT.

This clonotype turned up a few times. The V call is TRBV7-7, the J call TRBJ2-7; 14 positions match TRBD2. CDR1 SSHAT and CDR2 FNYEAQ come from the germline V gene (reference sequence). The CDR3 runs 18 residues. Trimming at V came to 5 bases and at J to 2 bases, leaving 11 bases not matched to a gene. DNA for the CDR3: TGTGCCAGCAGCCCAGTTCAAGGGACTAGCGGGGGAACCTACGAGCAGTACTTC. Its protein product is CASSPVQGTSGGTYEQYF.

This clonotype was recorded a few times. V and J are TRBV28 and TRBJ2-7; no firm D call. V gave up 1 base and J gave up 0 bases, with 7 bases separating them. The V gene's germline CDR1 is MDHEN and CDR2 SYDVKM. The CDR3 has 14 amino acids. This chain's CDR3 is CASSLYQDSYEQYF. Here the CDR3 DNA reads TGTGCCAGCAGTTTATATCAGGACTCCTACGAGCAGTACTTC.

In its sample, this clonotype was seen many times. The genes are TRBV4-3 and TRBJ2-1, with D perhaps being TRBD1 or TRBD2 (5 bases each). Germline V CDR1 and CDR2: LGHNA, YSLEER. V gave up 5 bases and J gave up 10 bases, with 21 bases separating them. This CDR3 comprises 15 residues. CDR3 in amino acids: CASSDDWGPGFEQFF. The CDR3 region has the DNA TGCGCCAGCAGCGATGACTGGGGCCCGGGATTCGAGCAGTTCTTC.

There are a few counts of this clonotype. CDR3 loop: CASSAARTTEAFF. The CDR3 DNA follows: TGTGCCAGCAGTGCTGCCAGAACAACTGAAGCTTTCTTT. The chain combines TRBV25-1 with TRBJ1-1; unclear D gene. Trimming took off 4 bases at V and 5 bases at J, with 11 bases between the two ends. This CDR3 is built from 13 residues. CDR1 and CDR2 (germline): MGHDK, SYGVNS. Based on the CDR3 plus reference TRBV25-1 and TRBJ1-1, the full variable domain is EADIYQTPRYLVIGTGKKITLECSQTMGHDKMYWYQQDPGMELHLIHYSYGVNSTEKGDLSSESTVSRIRTEHFPLTLESARPSHTSQYLCASSAARTTEAFFGQGTRLTVV.

The chain joins TRBV7-6 to TRBJ2-3; 7 nucleotides agree with TRBD2. CDR3 length: 14 residues. The germline gives CDR1 SGHVS, CDR2 FNYEAQ. J was trimmed by 1 base and V by 5 bases; bases with no gene match: 3. In nucleotides, the CDR3 is TGTGCCAGCAGCGGGGGGGACGGCACAGATACGCAGTATTTT. It yields the protein CASSGGDGTDTQYF.

V gene TRBV20-1 combines with J gene TRBJ2-5, with TRBD2 matching over 9 bases. V lost 5 bases to trimming and J lost 5 bases; unmatched junction nucleotides: 3. CDR1 DFQATT and CDR2 SNEGSKA come from the germline V gene (reference sequence). The CDR3 is 12 residues long. The CDR3 reads CSAGTSRETQYF. CDR3 coding DNA: TGCAGTGCTGGGACTAGCCGGGAGACCCAGTACTTC.

This clonotype was recorded at least ten times. The rearrangement joins TRBV20-1 to TRBJ2-1; D is unresolved. Germline loops: CDR1 DFQATT, CDR2 SNEGSKA (reference sequence). This CDR3 has 14 residues. V was shortened by 1 base and J by 2 bases, with 9 bases between the two germline ends. CDR3 amino acids: CSARAPNAYNEQFF. CDR3 nucleotide sequence: TGCAGTGCTAGAGCTCCGAACGCCTACAATGAGCAGTTCTTC.

This clonotype has just a few counts. The chain is built from TRBV27 and TRBJ2-7; TRBD1 agrees at 8 bases. Trimming cost V 0 bases and J 3 bases; bases outside gene matches: 7. CDR1 and CDR2 from the germline V gene are MNHEY and SMNVEV (reference sequence). This CDR3 is built from 16 residues. The CDR3 spells CASSLSAGQVNYEQYF. Here the CDR3 DNA reads TGTGCCAGCAGTTTATCCGCGGGACAGGTAAACTACGAGCAGTACTTC.

There are a few counts of this clonotype. This chain uses TRBV11-2 with TRBJ2-2; TRBD2 matches at 8 bases. Germline assignment: CDR1 SGHAT and CDR2 FQNNGV. CDR3 size: 16 residues. The V gene end was trimmed by 2 bases and the J gene end by 1 base; junction bases not matched to a gene: 3. CDR3 in amino acids: CASSLLLAVNTGELFF. The DNA of the CDR3 is TGTGCCAGCAGCTTATTACTAGCGGTGAACACCGGGGAGCTGTTTTTT.

The chain links TRBV7-2 to TRBJ2-3, with 9 bases that match TRBD2. The germline CDR1 and CDR2 sequences are SGHTA and FQGNSA. The CDR3 runs to 15 residues. V gave up 1 base and J gave up 3 bases; unmatched junction bases: 2. Here the CDR3 reads CASSLGLAATDTQYF. Here the CDR3 DNA reads TGTGCCAGCAGCTTAGGACTAGCGGCTACAGATACGCAGTATTTT.

This clonotype was seen repeatedly, ten times or more. The V call is TRBV7-9, the J call TRBJ2-7; D unclear. CDR3 length: 12 residues. Trimming took 2 bases from V and 7 from J, leaving 9 bases between them. Germline V lookup: CDR1 SEHNR, CDR2 FQNEAQ (reference sequence). CDR3 loop: CASSLRSWEQYF. The CDR3 bases are TGTGCCAGCAGCTTACGCAGTTGGGAGCAGTACTTC.

The J gene is TRBJ2-1, the V gene TRBV20-1; 9 nucleotides match TRBD2. The CDR3 length is 16 residues. J gave up 1 base and V 2 bases, and 6 bases lay outside the gene matches. Germline loops: CDR1 DFQATT, CDR2 SNEGSKA (reference sequence). CDR3 loop: CSARHLTSGSYNEQFF. The CDR3 bases are TGCAGTGCTAGACACTTGACTAGCGGATCCTACAATGAGCAGTTCTTC.

The chain links TRBV20-1 to TRBJ2-3; D call uncertain. Trimming shortened V by 1 base and J by 1 base, and 6 bases separated the two germline ends. The germline CDR1 and CDR2 sequences are DFQATT and SNEGSKA (reference sequence). This CDR3 spans 13 amino acids. The CDR3 region has the DNA TGCAGTGCTAGAGGCCTACGCACAGATACGCAGTATTTT. This gives the protein CSARGLRTDTQYF.

Ten or more counts support this clonotype. The V and J genes are TRBV14 and TRBJ2-1; the D gene is possibly TRBD1 (5 bases). The CDR3 runs to 15 residues. CDR1 and CDR2 (germline): SGHDN, FVKESK. V was clipped by 2 bases and J by 6 bases, with 14 bases between them. The CDR3 coding sequence is TGTGCCAGCAGCCAAAGCTCCAGGGAAGGCAATGAGCAGTTCTTC. It yields the protein CASSQSSREGNEQFF.

This clonotype was picked up many times. The gene calls are TRBV4-3 and TRBJ2-7; 11 bases agree with TRBD2. Germline V gene data show CDR1 as LGHNA and CDR2 as YSLEER. Unmatched junction bases numbered 6, after V lost 0 bases and J lost 2 bases. This CDR3 comprises 17 residues. This CDR3 is CASSQELAGAPTYEQYF. Written as DNA, the CDR3 is TGCGCCAGCAGCCAAGAACTAGCGGGAGCTCCCACCTACGAGCAGTACTTC.